This passage covers 17 T cell receptor beta chains from one sample sequenced in a study of CD8 T cells in ankylosing spondylitis. One entry per CDR3 protein, called by TCRdb with MiXCR from the 5' RACE reads. The sample lists just over 350,000 distinct CDR3 sequences, 20% occurring once. The sequenced sample consisted of blood, either unsorted or a sorted T cell fraction (not recorded which). The source of these receptors is a male donor with ankylosing spondylitis or in good health (not recorded which).

The chain employs TRBV12-3 or TRBV12-4 and TRBJ2-7; the D gene is possibly TRBD1 (6 bases). The ends were cut back, 5 bases at V and 4 bases at J, with 15 bases in the middle. The CDR3 is 14 residues long. The CDR3 loop is CASSPSTGFYEQYF. For the CDR3, the DNA is TGTGCCAGCAGTCCCAGTACAGGGTTTTACGAGCAGTACTTC.

This clonotype was observed a few times. The CDR3 DNA reads TGTGCCAGCAGCGCACAGGACAAGAGGGAGACCCAGTACTTC. Its protein product is CASSAQDKRETQYF. V and J are TRBV7-9 and TRBJ2-5; possibly TRBD1 for D (5 bases). There are 14 residues in the CDR3. The V end lost 5 bases, the J end lost 5 bases, and 15 bases lay between the germline ends. Germline lookup yields CDR1 SEHNR and CDR2 FQNEAQ (reference sequence).

Worth noting for this clonotype: At one end, the junction sequence differs from germline, possibly due to a read error. The rearrangement uses TRBV7-9 and TRBJ2-1; TRBD2 matches at 9 bases. Per germline, CDR1 SEHNR and CDR2 FQNEAQ (reference sequence). The CDR3 is made up of 12 amino acids. The CDR3 coding sequence is TGTGCCAGCAGCTGGCTAGCGGGGAGTTGCGTCTTC. This gives the protein CASSWLAGSCVF.

This chain connects TRBV7-9 to TRBJ2-3; 10 nucleotides match TRBD2. Trimming removed 5 bases from V and 7 bases from J; junction bases left unmatched: 15. CDR1 and CDR2 from the germline V gene are SEHNR and FQNEAQ (reference sequence). This CDR3 has 17 residues. CDR3 sequence reads: CASSRRGEAGGPYTQYF. In nucleotides, the CDR3 is TGTGCCAGCAGCCGTCGTGGGGAAGCGGGGGGGCCTTATACGCAGTATTTT. The complete variable domain, with remaining parts taken from reference TRBV7-9 and TRBJ2-3, reads DTGVSQNPRHKITKRGQNVTFRCDPISEHNRLYWYRQTLGQGPEFLTYFQNEAQLEKSRLLSDRFSAERPKGSFSTLEIQRTEQGDSAMYLCASSRRGEAGGPYTQYFGPGTRLTVL.

CDR3 sequence (DNA): TGTGCCAGCAGCTTAGCCGACAGCTCCTACTACGAGCAGTACTTC. Protein product: CASSLADSSYYEQYF. The chain employs TRBV7-9 and TRBJ2-7, with D perhaps TRBD1 (5 bases). Per germline, CDR1 SEHNR and CDR2 FQNEAQ (reference sequence). This CDR3 comprises 15 residues. Trimming stripped 0 bases from V and 3 bases from J, with 12 bases between.

This sequence joins TRBV5-6 and TRBJ2-5; D not resolved. CDR1 and CDR2 (germline): SGHDT, YYEEEE. CDR3 length: 13 residues. Trimming took 2 bases from V and 0 from J, leaving 5 bases between them. CDR3 coding DNA: TGTGCCAGCAGCTTATCGAACCAAGAGACCCAGTACTTC. The encoded protein is CASSLSNQETQYF.

This clonotype has a handful of counts. The J gene is TRBJ2-5, the V gene TRBV12-3 or TRBV12-4; D is unresolved. The V gene lost 6 bases and the J gene lost 4 bases, with 12 bases spanning the gap. The length of the CDR3 is 13 residues. This CDR3 is CASRPDPSETQYF. The CDR3 DNA reads as TGTGCCAGCAGGCCGGACCCTTCAGAGACCCAGTACTTC.

The chain uses TRBV6-5 and TRBJ2-1; D is ambiguous. Per the germline V gene, CDR1 is MNHEY and CDR2 is SVGAGI. The CDR3 is 12 amino acids. Between the trimmed V and J ends, which lost 3 bases and 7 bases, there was a span of 7 bases. The CDR3 bases are TGTGCCAGCAGTTATGGTCAGAATGAGCAGTTCTTC. Its protein product is CASSYGQNEQFF.

V and J are TRBV12-3 or TRBV12-4 and TRBJ2-6; the D call may be TRBD1 or TRBD2 (5 bases each). The CDR3 is 12 amino acids. Trimming stripped 6 bases from V and 12 bases from J, with 12 bases between. CDR3 in DNA: TGTGCCAGCAGGCTCGGGGCGGGCGTCCTGACTTTC. Amino acids: CASRLGAGVLTF.

J is TRBJ2-5 and V is TRBV10-1, with D unresolved. V shed 0 bases and J shed 9 bases, with 26 bases lying between them. The CDR3 covers 18 residues. CDR1 and CDR2 from the germline V gene are WNHNN and SYGVQD (reference sequence). This CDR3 is CASSESPRLVANKRPQYF. CDR3 coding DNA: TGCGCCAGCAGTGAGTCCCCGAGATTGGTCGCAAACAAGAGACCCCAGTACTTC.

This chain connects TRBV4-1 to TRBJ2-3; 7 bases are a match to TRBD1. The CDR3 sequence is 15 residues long. V was pared by 6 bases and J by 3 bases, with 9 bases of the junction left unmatched. CDR1 and CDR2 from the germline V gene are MGHRA and YSYEKL. Here the CDR3 reads CASRRSQGSTDTQYF. The CDR3, as DNA: TGCGCCAGCAGGCGGTCACAGGGGAGTACAGATACGCAGTATTTT.

The table lists this clonotype with many counts. The rearrangement uses TRBV7-2 and TRBJ2-1; D unclear. Trimming took 1 base from V and 4 from J, leaving 5 bases between them. This CDR3 is built from 13 residues. Germline loops: CDR1 SGHTA, CDR2 FQGNSA. CDR3 loop: CASSLEVYNEQFF. The CDR3 DNA is TGTGCCAGCAGCTTAGAGGTGTACAATGAGCAGTTCTTC.

This clonotype has just one count. The rearrangement uses TRBV6-1 and TRBJ2-7; the match to TRBD1 covers 10 bases. Germline assignment: CDR1 MNHNS and CDR2 SASEGT. The CDR3 has 15 amino acids. V lost 6 bases and J lost 1; bases outside the gene matches: 6. CDR3 coding DNA: TGTGCCAGCAGGGACCGGACAGGGGGTTCCTACGAGCAGTACTTC. Protein product: CASRDRTGGSYEQYF.

This clonotype was recorded a few times. This chain links TRBV9 with TRBJ2-7; a possible D gene is TRBD1 (5 bases). The CDR3 loop spans 15 amino acids. V was pared by 0 bases and J by 3 bases, with 13 bases between. Germline values: CDR1 SGDLS, CDR2 YYNGEE. CDR3 nucleotides: TGTGCCAGCAGCGTAGATCAGGGCCCCGACTACGAGCAGTACTTC. This codes for CASSVDQGPDYEQYF.

There are a few counts of this clonotype. This chain joins TRBV21-1 and TRBJ2-5. TRBV21-1 is classified as a pseudogene. This CDR3 has 14 residues. Here the CDR3 DNA reads TGTGCCAGATTAAGTACGGGCTGGGTAGAGACCCAGTACTTC. Translation: CARLSTGWVETQYF.

This clonotype was seen a handful of times. The chain joins TRBV5-6 to TRBJ2-7; possibly TRBD1 or TRBD2 for D (5 bases each). The CDR3 loop spans 16 amino acids. Germline values: CDR1 SGHDT, CDR2 YYEEEE. V was pared by 3 bases and J by 2 bases, with 18 bases between. CDR3 protein: CASSSLDTPGTYEQYF. The CDR3 DNA follows: TGTGCCAGCAGCTCACTAGACACCCCAGGGACCTACGAGCAGTACTTC.

A few counts support this clonotype. The chain has TRBV20-1 and TRBJ2-1; D perhaps matches TRBD1 (6 bases). The ends were cut back, 5 bases at V and 6 bases at J, with 23 bases in the middle. This CDR3 spans 16 amino acids. From germline, CDR1 is DFQATT and CDR2 SNEGSKA (reference sequence). The CDR3 sequence is CSASLRDTGPTNEQFF. CDR3 DNA sequence: TGCAGTGCTTCACTCCGGGACACCGGTCCGACCAATGAGCAGTTCTTC.